The rows below give T cell receptor beta chains drawn from one sample of a study of cytomegalovirus exposure and HLA in healthy donors. Generated by immunoSEQ multiplex PCR, the TCRdb table keeps only in-frame clones and is missing some. The table shows about 98,000 clones, with around 72% occurring only once. Sequenced: PBMCs. Source of these receptors: a male donor in good health and CMV-seronegative. Both conserved end residues are part of each CDR3. Fields, in order: clone size, V gene, J gene, D gene, CDR3 protein, CDR3 DNA. D genes are given only for firm matches. Rows may omit the clone size; those that give it use once, few, many or a size class.

.,TRBV29-1,TRBJ2-1,.,CSVESGFSYNEQFF,TGCAGCGTTGAATCGGGATTCTCCTACAATGAGCAGTTCTTC
.,TRBV7-9,TRBJ2-7,.,CASSPDQGMAYEQYF,TGTGCCAGCAGCCCTGACCAGGGTATGGCCTACGAGCAGTACTTC
.,TRBV5-1,TRBJ2-3,TRBD1,CASSLEGQGSTDTQYF,TGCGCCAGCAGCTTGGAGGGACAGGGAAGCACAGATACGCAGTATTTT
.,TRBV28,TRBJ2-2,.,CASSFSGSNTGELFF,TGTGCCAGCAGTTTTTCCGGGAGTAACACCGGGGAGCTGTTTTTT
once,TRBV5-5,TRBJ2-7,TRBD2,CASSLAPGTSGIYEQYF,TGTGCCAGCAGCTTGGCACCCGGGACTAGCGGAATATACGAGCAGTACTTC
.,TRBV9,TRBJ2-5,TRBD2,CASSTSLAGTETQYF,TGTGCCAGCAGCACATCACTAGCGGGAACGGAGACCCAGTACTTC
.,TRBV7-6,TRBJ1-1,.,CASSLYESGLNTEAFF,TGTGCCAGCAGCTTATACGAATCCGGGTTGAACACTGAAGCTTTCTTT
.,TRBV5-1,TRBJ1-1,TRBD1,CASSRTGGTEAFF,TGCGCCAGCAGCCGGACAGGGGGCACTGAAGCTTTCTTT
.,TRBV5-1,TRBJ2-7,TRBD2,CASSQTSGRLSSYEQYF,TGCGCCAGCAGCCAGACTAGCGGGAGGCTGAGCTCCTACGAGCAGTACTTC
once,TRBV28,TRBJ1-5,.,CASSLLYSNQPQHF,TGTGCCAGCAGTTTGCTATATAGCAATCAGCCCCAGCATTTT
.,TRBV6-5,TRBJ2-7,TRBD1,CASSYTGQTREQYF,TGTGCCAGCAGTTACACGGGACAGACCCGCGAGCAGTACTTC
.,TRBV18,TRBJ2-1,TRBD2,CASSPGRGGVWNEQFF,TGTGCCAGCTCACCGGGGAGGGGTGGAGTGTGGAATGAGCAGTTCTTC
.,TRBV13,TRBJ2-1,.,CASSSPGLGREQFF,TGTGCCAGCAGCTCCCCTGGACTGGGAAGGGAGCAGTTCTTC
.,TRBV6-5,TRBJ2-4,TRBD1,CASSFGTEIAKNIQYF,TGTGCCAGCAGTTTCGGGACAGAAATAGCCAAAAACATTCAGTACTTC
.,TRBV5-6,TRBJ1-1,.,CASSLWAGRYTEAFF,TGTGCCAGCAGCTTGTGGGCAGGGAGGTACACTGAAGCTTTCTTT
.,TRBV7-9,TRBJ1-5,.,CASSLALLRTPHSNQPQHF,TGTGCCAGCAGCTTAGCGTTACTTCGGACACCCCATAGCAATCAGCCCCAGCATTTT
.,TRBV7-6,TRBJ2-5,TRBD2,CASSLGGSSGFYQETQYF,TGTGCCAGCAGCTTAGGAGGCTCTAGCGGGTTTTACCAAGAGACCCAGTACTTC
.,TRBV4-2,TRBJ2-7,.,CASRQAPGSSKQYF,TGTGCCAGCAGGCAGGCCCCCGGGAGCTCAAAGCAGTACTTC
few,TRBV29-1,TRBJ2-2,TRBD1,CSAEGTGAVGELFF,TGCAGCGCGGAAGGGACAGGGGCGGTCGGGGAGCTGTTTTTT
.,TRBV7-3,TRBJ2-3,TRBD2,CASSLTKGLAGRDTQYF,TGTGCCAGCAGCTTAACGAAGGGCCTAGCGGGGCGAGATACGCAGTATTTT
once,TRBV29-1,TRBJ2-1,.,CSVGLWDEQFF,TGCAGCGTTGGACTATGGGATGAGCAGTTCTTC
.,TRBV23-1,TRBJ2-7,.,CARRGRSYEQYF,TGCGCCAGGAGAGGTAGATCCTACGAGCAGTACTTC
few,TRBV6-1,TRBJ1-3,.,CASSEVPGLSGNTIYF,TGTGCCAGCAGTGAAGTCCCAGGACTCTCTGGAAACACCATATATTTT
.,TRBV4-2,TRBJ2-1,TRBD2,CASSQDLREVYNEQFF,TGTGCCAGCAGCCAAGATTTGCGGGAGGTCTACAATGAGCAGTTCTTC
.,TRBV28,TRBJ1-5,.,CASSRVDPNQPQHF,TGTGCCAGTTCCAGGGTGGACCCCAATCAGCCCCAGCATTTT
once,TRBV14,TRBJ2-3,.,CASSQDLISDTQYF,TGTGCCAGCAGCCAAGATCTAATATCAGATACGCAGTATTTT
.,TRBV11-2,TRBJ1-3,.,CASSFYPDNRNTIYF,TGTGCCAGCAGCTTTTACCCCGACAACAGAAACACCATATATTTT
.,TRBV5-4,TRBJ1-1,.,CASSFRARVGLIEAFF,TGTGCCAGCAGCTTCCGGGCCCGTGTGGGGCTAATTGAAGCTTTCTTT
.,TRBV5-1,TRBJ2-7,.,CASSFAGEQYF,TGCGCCAGCAGCTTCGCGGGGGAGCAGTACTTC
few,TRBV6-6,TRBJ2-1,TRBD1,CASDRGVSSYNEQFF,TGTGCCTCCGACAGGGGAGTATCGTCCTACAATGAGCAGTTCTTC
.,TRBV7-6,TRBJ2-2,.,CASSLQGQGGTGELFF,TGTGCCAGCAGCTTACAGGGGCAGGGTGGCACCGGGGAGCTGTTTTTT
.,TRBV9,TRBJ2-4,TRBD1,CASSTGVAKNIQYF,TGTGCCAGCAGCACAGGGGTGGCCAAAAACATTCAGTACTTC
once,TRBV28,TRBJ1-2,TRBD1,CASSPVRGLGYGYTF,TGTGCCAGCAGTCCTGTCAGGGGGCTCGGCTATGGCTACACCTTC
few,TRBV28,TRBJ1-5,.,CASSFDQPQHF,TGTGCCAGCAGTTTCGATCAGCCCCAGCATTTT
.,TRBV10-1,TRBJ2-3,.,CASSGGPQAGENSTDTQYF,TGCGCCAGCAGTGGGGGGCCCCAGGCGGGAGAGAATAGCACAGATACGCAGTATTTT
.,TRBV25-1,TRBJ1-5,.,CASSDNKGPSQPQHF,TGTGCCAGCAGTGATAACAAGGGGCCCAGTCAGCCCCAGCATTTT
.,TRBV29-1,TRBJ1-1,TRBD1,CSVVHWGQGLNTEAFF,TGCAGCGTTGTTCATTGGGGACAGGGGCTGAACACTGAAGCTTTCTTT
once,TRBV28,TRBJ2-7,TRBD1,CASSYGQGLYRNGIIYEQYF,TGTGCCAGCAGTTATGGACAGGGCCTTTACCGAAACGGAATTATCTACGAGCAGTACTTC
.,TRBV28,TRBJ1-5,.,CAWPNQPQHF,TGTGCCTGGCCCAATCAGCCCCAGCATTTT
.,TRBV5-4,TRBJ1-5,.,CASSLDGQLNQPQHF,TGTGCCAGCAGCTTGGACGGACAGCTTAATCAGCCCCAGCATTTT
few,TRBV29-1,TRBJ2-3,.,CSVEEAGDTQYF,TGCAGCGTTGAAGAAGCGGGAGATACGCAGTATTTT
once,TRBV10-3,TRBJ2-1,TRBD2,CAISEGAGDYNEQFF,TGTGCCATCAGTGAGGGGGCGGGGGACTACAATGAGCAGTTCTTC
once,TRBV4-2,TRBJ2-1,TRBD2,CASSPTVASGRVGTNEQFF,TGTGCCAGCAGCCCTACCGTGGCTAGCGGGAGGGTCGGGACCAATGAGCAGTTCTTC
.,TRBV29-1,TRBJ2-1,.,CSVSDNEQFF,TGCAGCGTTTCAGACAATGAGCAGTTCTTC
.,TRBV5-1,TRBJ2-1,TRBD2,CASSLSLAGVVEQFF,TGCGCCAGCAGCTTGTCACTAGCGGGAGTGGTTGAGCAGTTCTTC
.,TRBV5-1,TRBJ2-2,.,CASSLGEARELFF,TGCGCCAGCAGCTTGGGTGAGGCCAGGGAGCTGTTTTTT
.,TRBV28,TRBJ2-2,.,CASSFGDRELFF,TGTGCCAGCAGTTTCGGGGATCGGGAGCTGTTTTTT
.,TRBV6-1,TRBJ1-2,.,CASSEWGVSNYGYTF,TGTGCCAGCAGTGAATGGGGGGTGTCTAACTATGGCTACACCTTC
few,TRBV9,TRBJ1-2,.,CASSVGPRSGYTF,TGTGCCAGCAGCGTAGGGCCAAGATCTGGCTACACCTTC
.,TRBV6-1,TRBJ1-1,TRBD1,CASSVSHRGFREAFF,TGTGCCAGCAGTGTCTCTCACAGGGGATTTCGTGAAGCTTTCTTT
.,TRBV5-1,TRBJ2-7,TRBD2,CASSLEASGSHEQYF,TGCGCCAGCAGCTTGGAGGCTAGCGGGAGCCACGAGCAGTACTTC
.,TRBV2,TRBJ1-5,TRBD1,CASSVDRDRGTYQPQHF,TGTGCCAGCAGTGTTGATCGGGACAGGGGAACATATCAGCCCCAGCATTTT
.,TRBV6-5,TRBJ2-1,TRBD2,CASSYSDSLGGEQFF,TGTGCCAGCAGTTACTCTGACAGCTTGGGGGGGGAGCAGTTCTTC
once,TRBV29-1,TRBJ2-7,.,CSAGVGYEQYF,TGCAGCGCAGGGGTGGGGTACGAGCAGTACTTC
.,TRBV7-2,TRBJ2-7,.,CASSLVRDTSYEQYF,TGTGCCAGCAGCTTAGTACGGGACACGTCCTACGAGCAGTACTTC
.,TRBV6-6,TRBJ2-5,.,CASSYDLVETQYF,TGTGCCAGCAGTTACGATCTAGTAGAGACCCAGTACTTC
.,TRBV10-2,TRBJ2-1,TRBD2,CASSTTSGSNHNEQFF,TGCGCCAGCAGTACAACTAGCGGGAGTAACCACAATGAGCAGTTCTTC
once,TRBV28,TRBJ2-2,TRBD2,CATAGIGRASTGELFF,TGTGCCACCGCCGGGATCGGGAGGGCCTCCACCGGGGAGCTGTTTTTT
.,TRBV6-5,TRBJ2-7,.,CASSYDSSYEQYF,TGTGCCAGCAGTTACGACAGTTCCTACGAGCAGTACTTC
.,TRBV28,TRBJ2-3,TRBD2,CASSLQREGSDTQYF,TGTGCCAGCAGCCTCCAGCGGGAGGGGTCAGATACGCAGTATTTT